This T cell receptor (beta chain) was sequenced during a study of PD-1 blockade in classical Hodgkin lymphoma. Described time point: newly diagnosed, previously untreated cHL patient sample. Only in-frame clones appear in the TCRdb table, and some are missing; sequencing was by immunoSEQ multiplex PCR. The data show 45,000 to 60,000 clones, approximately 91% seen once. The study, taken as a whole, reports: The repertoire differences lack a defined cause, possibly disease activity or prior therapy. Reports described newly diagnosed patients as having lower baseline TCR diversity than healthy donors.

About this clone itself: Its matching antigen is unknown.

V gave up 4 bases and J gave up 3 bases, with 9 bases separating them. Germline V gives CDR1 KGHSH, CDR2 LQKENI. The CDR3 sequence is 14 residues long. The chain couples TRBV18 to TRBJ2-2, with D perhaps TRBD2 (5 bases). The sequenced material came from peripheral blood mononuclear cells (PBMCs). The sequence was collected from a human donor with classical Hodgkin lymphoma. The CDR3 sequence: CASSLSVDTGELFF. The CDR3 nucleotides read TGTGCCAGCTCACTTAGCGTCGACACCGGGGAGCTGTTTTTT.